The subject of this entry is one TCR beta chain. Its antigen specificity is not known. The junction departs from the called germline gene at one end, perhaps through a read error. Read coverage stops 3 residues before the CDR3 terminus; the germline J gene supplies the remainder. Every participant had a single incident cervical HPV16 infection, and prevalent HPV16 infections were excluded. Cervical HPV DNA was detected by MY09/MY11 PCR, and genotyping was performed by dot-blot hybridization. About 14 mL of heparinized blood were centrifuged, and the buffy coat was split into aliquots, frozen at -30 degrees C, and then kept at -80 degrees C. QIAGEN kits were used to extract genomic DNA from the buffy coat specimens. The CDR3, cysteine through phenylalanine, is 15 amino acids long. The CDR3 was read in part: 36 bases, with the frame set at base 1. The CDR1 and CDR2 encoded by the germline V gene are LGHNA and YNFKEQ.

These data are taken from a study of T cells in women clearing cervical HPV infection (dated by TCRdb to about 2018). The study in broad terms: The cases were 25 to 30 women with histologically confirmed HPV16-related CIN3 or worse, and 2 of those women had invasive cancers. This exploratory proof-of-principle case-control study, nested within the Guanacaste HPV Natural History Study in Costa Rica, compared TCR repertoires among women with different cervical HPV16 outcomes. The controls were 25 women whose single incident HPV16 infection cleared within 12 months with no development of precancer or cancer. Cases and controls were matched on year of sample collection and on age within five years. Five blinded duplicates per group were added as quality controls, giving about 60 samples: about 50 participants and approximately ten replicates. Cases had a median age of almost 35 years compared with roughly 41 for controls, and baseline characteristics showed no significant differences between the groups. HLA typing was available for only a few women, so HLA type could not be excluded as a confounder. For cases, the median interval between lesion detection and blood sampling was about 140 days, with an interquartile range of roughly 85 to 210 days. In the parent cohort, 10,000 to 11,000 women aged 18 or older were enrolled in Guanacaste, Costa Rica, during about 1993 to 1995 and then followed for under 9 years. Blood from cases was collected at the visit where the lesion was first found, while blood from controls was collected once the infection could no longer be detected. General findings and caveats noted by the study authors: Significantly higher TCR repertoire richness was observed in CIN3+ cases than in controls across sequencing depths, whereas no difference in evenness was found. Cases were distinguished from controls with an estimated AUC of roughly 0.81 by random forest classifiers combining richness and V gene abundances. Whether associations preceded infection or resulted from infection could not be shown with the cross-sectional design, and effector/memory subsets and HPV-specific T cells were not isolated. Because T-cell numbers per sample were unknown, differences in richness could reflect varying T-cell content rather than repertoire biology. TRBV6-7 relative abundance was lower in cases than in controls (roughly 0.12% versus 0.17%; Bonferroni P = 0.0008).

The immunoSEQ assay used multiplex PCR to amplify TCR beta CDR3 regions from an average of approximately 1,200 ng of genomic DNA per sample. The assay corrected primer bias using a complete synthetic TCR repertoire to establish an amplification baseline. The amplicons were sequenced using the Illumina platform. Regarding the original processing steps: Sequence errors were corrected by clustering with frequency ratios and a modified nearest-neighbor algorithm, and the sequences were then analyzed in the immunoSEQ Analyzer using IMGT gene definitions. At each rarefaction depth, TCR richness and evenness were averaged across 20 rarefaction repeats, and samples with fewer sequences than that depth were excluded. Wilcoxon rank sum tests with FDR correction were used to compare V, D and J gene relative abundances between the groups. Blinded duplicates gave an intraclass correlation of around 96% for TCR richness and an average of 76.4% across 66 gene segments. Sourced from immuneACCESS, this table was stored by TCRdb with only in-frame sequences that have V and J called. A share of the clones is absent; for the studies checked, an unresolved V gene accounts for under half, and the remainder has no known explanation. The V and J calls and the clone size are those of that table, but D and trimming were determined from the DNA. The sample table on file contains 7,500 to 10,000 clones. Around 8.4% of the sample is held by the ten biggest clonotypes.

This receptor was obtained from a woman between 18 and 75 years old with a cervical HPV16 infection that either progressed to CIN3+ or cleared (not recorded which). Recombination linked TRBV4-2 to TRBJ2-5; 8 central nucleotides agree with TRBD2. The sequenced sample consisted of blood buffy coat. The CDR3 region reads CASSQYRGGEETQYF. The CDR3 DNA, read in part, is TGCGCCAGCAGCCAATATCGGGGGGGAGAAGAGACC.